The source of this T cell receptor beta chain is a study of T cells in Graves' hyperthyroidism and ophthalmopathy. As regards this clonotype: What it recognizes is unknown.

There are 16 residues in the CDR3. The V gene lost 5 bases and the J gene lost 6 bases, with 20 bases spanning the gap. The germline V gene has CDR1 MNHNS and CDR2 SASEGT. Study findings and constraints: Ophthalmopathy prediction by the model preceded onset by a median roughly 6 months.

Amplification of TCR beta CDR3 regions used RNA as the template. A first-round RT-PCR of the TCR CDR3 used the HTBI primer set. A single record per CDR3 protein comes from TCRdb applying MiXCR to the multiplex PCR reads. The sample contains about 570,000 distinct CDR3 sequences, just over 45% of which appear only once. The specimen was peripheral blood or thyroid tissue (not recorded which). The chain joins TRBV6-1 to TRBJ1-5; a weak D match, TRBD1 (5 bases). The receptor was derived from an adult woman with Graves' disease, either hyperthyroidism or ophthalmopathy (not recorded which). CDR3 protein: CASSRLRWGSGQPQHF. The CDR3 nucleotides read TGTGCCAGCAGTCGGTTACGGTGGGGGTCTGGTCAGCCCCAGCATTTT.